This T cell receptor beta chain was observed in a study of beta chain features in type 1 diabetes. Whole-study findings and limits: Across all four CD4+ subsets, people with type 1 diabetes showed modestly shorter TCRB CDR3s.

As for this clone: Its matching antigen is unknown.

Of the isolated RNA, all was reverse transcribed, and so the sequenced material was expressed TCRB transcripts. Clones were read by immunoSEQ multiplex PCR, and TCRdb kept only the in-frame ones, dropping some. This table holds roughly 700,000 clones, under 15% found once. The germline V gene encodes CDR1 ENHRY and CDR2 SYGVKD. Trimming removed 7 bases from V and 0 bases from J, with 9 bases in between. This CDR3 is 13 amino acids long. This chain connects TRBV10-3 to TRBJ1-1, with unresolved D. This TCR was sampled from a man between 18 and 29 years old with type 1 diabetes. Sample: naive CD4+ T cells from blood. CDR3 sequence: CAITELVNTEAFF. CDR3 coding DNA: TGTGCCATCACCGAATTGGTGAACACTGAAGCTTTCTTT.